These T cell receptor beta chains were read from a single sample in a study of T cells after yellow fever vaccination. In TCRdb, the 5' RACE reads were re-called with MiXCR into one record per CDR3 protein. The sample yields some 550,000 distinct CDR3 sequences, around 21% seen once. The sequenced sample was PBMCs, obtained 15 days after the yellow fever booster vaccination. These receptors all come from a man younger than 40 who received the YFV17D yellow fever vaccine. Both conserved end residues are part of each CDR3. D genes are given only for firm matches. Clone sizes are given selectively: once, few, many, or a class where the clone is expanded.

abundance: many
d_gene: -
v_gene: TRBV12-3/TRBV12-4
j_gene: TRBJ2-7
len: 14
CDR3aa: CASSLQKGPYEQYF
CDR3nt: TGTGCCAGCTCCCTTCAGAAGGGGCCCTACGAGCAGTACTTC

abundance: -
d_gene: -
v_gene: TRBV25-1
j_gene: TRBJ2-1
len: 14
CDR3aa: CASSETGAYNEQFF
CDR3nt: TGTGCCAGCAGTGAAACTGGGGCCTACAATGAGCAGTTCTTC

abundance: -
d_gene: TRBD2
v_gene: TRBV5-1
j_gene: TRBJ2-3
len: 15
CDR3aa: CASSPPGLAEDTQYF
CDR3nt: TGCGCCAGCAGCCCGCCCGGGCTAGCGGAAGATACGCAGTATTTT

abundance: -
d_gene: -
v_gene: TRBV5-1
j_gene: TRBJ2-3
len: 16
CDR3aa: CASKEGTAPSTDTQYF
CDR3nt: TGCGCCAGCAAAGAGGGGACCGCTCCTAGCACAGATACGCAGTATTTT

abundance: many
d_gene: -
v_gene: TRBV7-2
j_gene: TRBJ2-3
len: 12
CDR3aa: CASSPRGSTQYF
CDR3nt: TGTGCCAGCAGCCCAAGGGGGTCTACGCAGTATTTT

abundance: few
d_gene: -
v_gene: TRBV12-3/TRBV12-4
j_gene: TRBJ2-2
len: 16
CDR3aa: CASRFTGTFNTGELFF
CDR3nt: TGTGCCAGCAGGTTTACCGGGACGTTTAACACCGGGGAGCTGTTTTTT

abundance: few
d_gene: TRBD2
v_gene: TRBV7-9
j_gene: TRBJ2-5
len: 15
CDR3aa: CASSYRLAAQETQYF
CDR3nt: TGTGCCAGCAGCTACAGACTAGCGGCGCAAGAGACCCAGTACTTC

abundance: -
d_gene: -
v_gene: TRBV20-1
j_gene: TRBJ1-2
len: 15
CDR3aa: CSASGVRGDSYGYTF
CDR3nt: TGCAGTGCTAGTGGCGTGAGAGGAGATAGCTATGGCTACACCTTC

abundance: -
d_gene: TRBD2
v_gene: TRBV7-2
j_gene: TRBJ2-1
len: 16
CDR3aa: CASSSLAGGSYNEQFF
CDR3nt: TGTGCCAGCAGCTCCCTAGCGGGAGGGTCCTACAATGAGCAGTTCTTC

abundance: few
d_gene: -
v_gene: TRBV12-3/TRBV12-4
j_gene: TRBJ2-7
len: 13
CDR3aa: CASSLGELSAQYF
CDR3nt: TGTGCCAGCAGTTTAGGGGAACTGTCGGCGCAGTACTTC

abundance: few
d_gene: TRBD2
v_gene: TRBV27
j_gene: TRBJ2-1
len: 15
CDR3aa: CASSSVSGNYNEQFF
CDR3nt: TGTGCCAGCAGTTCCGTTAGCGGGAACTACAATGAGCAGTTCTTC

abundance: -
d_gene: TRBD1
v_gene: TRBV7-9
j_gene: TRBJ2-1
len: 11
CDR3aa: CAPTGDNEQFF
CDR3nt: TGTGCCCCGACAGGGGATAATGAGCAGTTCTTC

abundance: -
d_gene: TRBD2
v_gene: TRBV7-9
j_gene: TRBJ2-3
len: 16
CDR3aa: CASSRNLAGVGDTQYF
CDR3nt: TGTGCCAGCAGCCGAAATCTAGCGGGAGTGGGAGATACGCAGTATTTT

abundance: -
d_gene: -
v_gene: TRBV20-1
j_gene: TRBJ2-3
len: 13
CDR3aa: CSASKTSTDTQYF
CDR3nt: TGCAGTGCTAGTAAGACTTCCACAGATACGCAGTATTTT

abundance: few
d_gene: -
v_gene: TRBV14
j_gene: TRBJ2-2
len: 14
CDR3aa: CASSLVRGTRELFF
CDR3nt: TGTGCCAGCAGCCTTGTACGTGGGACCCGGGAGCTGTTTTTT

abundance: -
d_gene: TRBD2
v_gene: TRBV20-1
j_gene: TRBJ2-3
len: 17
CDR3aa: CSARKGTTSGRGDTQYF
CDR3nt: TGCAGTGCTAGAAAGGGGACGACTAGCGGGAGAGGAGATACGCAGTATTTT

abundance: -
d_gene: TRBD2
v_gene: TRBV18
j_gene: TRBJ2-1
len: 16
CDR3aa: CASSPPGTSGLNEQFF
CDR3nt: TGTGCCAGCTCACCACCGGGGACTAGCGGCCTGAATGAGCAGTTCTTC

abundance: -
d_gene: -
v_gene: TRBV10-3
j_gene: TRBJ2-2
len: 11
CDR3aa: CAISQEGELFF
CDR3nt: TGTGCCATCAGTCAAGAGGGGGAGCTGTTTTTT

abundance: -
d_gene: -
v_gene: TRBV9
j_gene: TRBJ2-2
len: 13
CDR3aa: CASSVAPSGELFF
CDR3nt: TGTGCCAGCAGCGTAGCCCCCTCCGGGGAGCTGTTTTTT

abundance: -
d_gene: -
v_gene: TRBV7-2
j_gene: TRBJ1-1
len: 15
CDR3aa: CASSFLASMNTEAFF
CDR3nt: TGTGCCAGCAGCTTCCTAGCTAGTATGAACACTGAAGCTTTCTTT

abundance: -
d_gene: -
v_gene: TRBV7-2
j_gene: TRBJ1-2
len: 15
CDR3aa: CASSLVGGADYGYTF
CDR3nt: TGTGCCAGCAGCTTAGTTGGGGGGGCGGACTATGGCTACACCTTC

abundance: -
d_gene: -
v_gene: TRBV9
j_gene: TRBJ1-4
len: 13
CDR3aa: CASSGWDNEKLFF
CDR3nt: TGTGCCAGCAGCGGATGGGACAATGAAAAACTGTTTTTT